The 24 T cell receptor beta chains given below trace back to one sample, sequenced in a study of T cell responses to AZD1222 COVID-19 vaccine (dated by TCRdb to 2020 to 2023). The sample's time point label is to be understood as: baseline before first vaccination. The protocol used for the library was the immunoSEQ multiplex PCR assay. TCRdb's version of the immuneACCESS table is confined to in-frame rearrangements and falls short of the full clone set. An unresolved V gene accounts for under half of the shortfall where checked; the remainder is of unknown origin. The sample table holds approximately 150,000 clones, of which roughly nine tenths were seen once. 2.5% to 3% of the sample rests with the top ten. The sample here was peripheral blood, taken on day 0 of AZD1222 vaccination. Receptors originate from an adult in good health.

The chain combines TRBV2 with TRBJ2-3, with 7 bases lining up with TRBD2. The CDR3 runs 13 residues. Germline V lookup: CDR1 SNHLY, CDR2 FYNNEI. The V segment lost 6 bases and the J segment 6 bases; nucleotides outside the gene matches: 6. CDR3 sequence reads: CASRGGSGDTQYF. DNA of the CDR3: TGTGCCAGCAGGGGCGGGAGTGGTGATACGCAGTATTTT.

This sequence joins TRBV30 and TRBJ2-2, with D unclear. Germline V CDR1 and CDR2: GTSNPN, SVGIG (reference sequence). This CDR3 comprises 14 residues. Deletions cut 0 bases from V and 6 bases from J, with 11 bases between. As DNA, the CDR3 is TGTGCCTGGAGTGTGACTCCTTCGGCCGGGGAGCTGTTTTTT. Its protein is CAWSVTPSAGELFF.

The rearrangement uses TRBV11-2 and TRBJ2-7; 10 nucleotides agree with TRBD2. This CDR3 is built from 16 residues. Germline trimming cut 5 bases from V and 0 bases from J; bases unmatched to any gene: 7. Germline values: CDR1 SGHAT, CDR2 FQNNGV. The chain's CDR3 is CASSPNLAGASYEQYF. Written as DNA, the CDR3 is TGTGCCAGCAGCCCGAATCTAGCGGGAGCCTCCTACGAGCAGTACTTC.

J is TRBJ2-3 and V is TRBV5-6; a possible D gene is TRBD1 (5 bases). The germline V gene encodes CDR1 SGHDT and CDR2 YYEEEE. Trimming removed 5 bases at V and 3 bases at J, with 16 bases between. The CDR3 loop spans 15 amino acids. CDR3 sequence reads: CASSTQGAGTDTQYF. The CDR3 nucleotides read TGTGCCAGCAGTACGCAGGGCGCAGGTACAGATACGCAGTATTTT.

V gene TRBV21-1 combines with J gene TRBJ1-5; the table calls TRBD1, which could not be checked here. TRBV21-1 is a known pseudogene. The CDR3 is made up of 20 amino acids. CDR3 loop: CASSKTGAFLLPLSNQPQHF. As DNA, the CDR3 is TGTGCCAGCAGCAAGACAGGGGCATTCCTACTACCCCTTAGCAATCAGCCCCAGCATTTT.

The CDR3 DNA follows: TGTGCCAGCAGTCCGCAGGGGAGGGGTTTGGGGGCTGACTATGGCTACACCTTC. Its protein product is CASSPQGRGLGADYGYTF. The rearrangement uses TRBV27 and TRBJ1-2, with TRBD1 as a possible D gene (6 bases). Trimming removed 5 bases from V and 3 bases from J, with 25 bases in between. Germline V gives CDR1 MNHEY, CDR2 SMNVEV (reference sequence). The CDR3 is 18 amino acids.

This clone was seen more than once but under ten times. The genes are TRBV7-8 and TRBJ2-5, with D unclear. The V end was cut by 3 bases, the J end by 2 bases, with 7 bases between. Looked up from germline, CDR1 is SGHVS and CDR2 is FQNEAQ. This CDR3 comprises 13 residues. The CDR3 sequence: CASSLATQETQYF. CDR3 bases: TGTGCCAGCAGCTTGGCTACTCAAGAGACCCAGTACTTC.

This clone appeared a single time. The chain links TRBV5-1 to TRBJ1-2, with 10 bases fitting TRBD1. V lost 0 bases, J lost 2 bases, and 4 bases stayed unmatched. The CDR3 is 16 amino acids. Germline lookup yields CDR1 SGHRS and CDR2 YFSETQ. DNA for the CDR3: TGCGCCAGCAGCTTGGACCCGACAGGGGGCAACTATGGCTACACCTTC. The encoded protein is CASSLDPTGGNYGYTF.

The chain recombines TRBV2 with TRBJ2-1; the match to TRBD2 covers 10 bases. Losses at the gene ends were 2 bases for V and 6 bases for J; bases not matched to a gene: 4. The CDR3 has 15 residues. CDR1 and CDR2 (germline): SNHLY, FYNNEI. In nucleotides, the CDR3 is TGTGCCAGCAGTGAAAGTACTAGCGGGACCAATGAGCAGTTCTTC. Translated, it gives CASSESTSGTNEQFF.

The chain employs TRBV5-1 and TRBJ1-2; maybe TRBD1 (5 bases). Looked up from germline, CDR1 is SGHRS and CDR2 is YFSETQ. Deletions cut 3 bases from V and 4 bases from J, with 16 bases between. The CDR3 extends over 15 amino acids. The CDR3 DNA reads as TGCGCCAGCAGCTCCCTTAGTAGAGGGGCCTATGGCTACACCTTC. This gives the protein CASSSLSRGAYGYTF.

This chain uses TRBV7-9 with TRBJ1-3, with TRBD1 identical over 7 bases. V dropped 1 base and J dropped 0; count of bases not matched to a gene: 3. The CDR3 totals 16 residues. Germline V gene sequence: CDR1 SEHNR, CDR2 FQNEAQ (reference sequence). The CDR3 loop is CASSLETGYSGNTIYF. The CDR3 nucleotides are TGTGCCAGCAGCTTAGAGACAGGGTACTCTGGAAACACCATATATTTT.

The J gene is TRBJ2-7, the V gene TRBV28, with 7 bases matching TRBD1. The V and J ends lost 7 bases and 6 bases, in that order; junction bases with no gene match: 18. This CDR3 has 16 residues. Germline assignment: CDR1 MDHEN and CDR2 SYDVKM. In nucleotides, the CDR3 is TGTGCCAGCACCGAGGGGACAGTTCTCACTGTTGGCGAGCAGTACTTC. Amino acid sequence: CASTEGTVLTVGEQYF.

The CDR3, as DNA: TGTGCCACCAGCAGAGATCGCTATACAGATACGCAGTATTTT. As protein: CATSRDRYTDTQYF. The J gene is TRBJ2-3, the V gene TRBV15; unclear D gene. V gave up 0 bases and J gave up 3 bases, with 7 bases separating them. The CDR3 sequence is 14 residues long. Germline CDR1 reads LNHNV; CDR2 reads YYDKDF (reference sequence).

The V and J genes are TRBV15 and TRBJ1-1; D not certain. Trimming shortened V by 6 bases and J by 0 bases, and 11 bases separated the two germline ends. Per germline, CDR1 LNHNV and CDR2 YYDKDF (reference sequence). The CDR3 runs to 14 residues. CDR3 protein: CATRFGVLNTEAFF. For the CDR3, the DNA is TGTGCCACCAGATTCGGAGTACTGAACACTGAAGCTTTCTTT.

The gene calls are TRBV19 and TRBJ2-5; D remains unclear. Germline-derived CDR1 and CDR2 are LNHDA and SQIVND (reference sequence). This CDR3 comprises 15 residues. V was pared by 3 bases and J by 1 base, with 12 bases between. CDR3 amino acids: CASSIQDQSQETQYF. As DNA, the CDR3 is TGTGCCAGTAGTATCCAGGACCAAAGCCAAGAGACCCAGTACTTC.

J is TRBJ1-1 and V is TRBV3-1 (or the pseudogene TRBV3-2), with no clear D. The germline V gene has CDR1 LGHDT and CDR2 YNNKEL (reference sequence). CDR3 size: 14 residues. Trimming removed 0 bases at V and 1 base at J, with 6 bases between. The CDR3 DNA sequence: TGTGCCAGCAGCCAAGACGCGGGGAACACTGAAGCTTTCTTT. Protein: CASSQDAGNTEAFF.

The V gene is TRBV3-1 (or the pseudogene TRBV3-2), the J gene TRBJ2-7; TRBD2 matches at 13 bases. Germline loops: CDR1 LGHDT, CDR2 YNNKEL (reference sequence). The trim removed 7 bases at V and 6 bases at J, leaving 3 bases unmatched. The CDR3 spans 13 residues. Here the CDR3 reads CASTRTSGSEQYF. CDR3 in DNA: TGTGCCAGCACCCGGACTAGCGGGAGCGAGCAGTACTTC.

The gene calls are TRBV10-3 and TRBJ1-1; no clear D. Germline assignment: CDR1 ENHRY and CDR2 SYGVKD. With 0 bases removed from V and 2 bases from J, the gap between germline ends came to 7 bases. CDR3 size: 14 residues. CDR3: CAISESTPNTEAFF. The CDR3 nucleotides read TGTGCCATCAGTGAGTCAACACCCAACACTGAAGCTTTCTTT.

V gene TRBV4-1 combines with J gene TRBJ1-2; 9 bases align to TRBD1. CDR3 length: 17 residues. Germline V gene lookup returns CDR1 MGHRA and CDR2 YSYEKL. The trim removed 0 bases at V and 5 bases at J, leaving 10 bases unmatched. For the CDR3, the DNA is TGCGCCAGCAGCCAAGAAGAAGGGACAGGGTGGGTGTATGGCTACACCTTC. Amino acids: CASSQEEGTGWVYGYTF.

The gene calls are TRBV7-2 and TRBJ2-7; D is tentatively TRBD1 or TRBD2 (5 bases each). The CDR3 spans 13 residues. The germline V and J ends were trimmed by 8 bases and 7 bases, with 18 bases remaining between them. The germline CDR1 and CDR2 sequences are SGHTA and FQGNSA. In DNA, the CDR3 is TGTGCCAGCCCTCGGGGCTTTCTAAGGGAGCAGTACTTC. Encoded protein: CASPRGFLREQYF.

The rearrangement uses TRBV4-1 and TRBJ2-1; TRBD1 aligns across 11 bases. The CDR3 consists of 18 residues. The junction had 18 bases not matched to a gene; V was cut back by 7 bases and J by 7 bases. Germline V lookup: CDR1 MGHRA, CDR2 YSYEKL. The CDR3 protein is CASTVGQGASGTTNEQFF. The DNA of the CDR3 is TGCGCCAGCACCGTAGGACAGGGGGCGAGCGGGACGACGAATGAGCAGTTCTTC.

The gene calls are TRBV11-3 and TRBJ2-2; no firm D call. The CDR3 runs to 14 residues. Trimming removed 6 bases from V and 1 base from J, with 9 bases in between. Per germline, CDR1 SGHNT and CDR2 YENEEA. CDR3 bases: TGTGCCAGCAGGTCGGGTGGGAACACCGGGGAGCTGTTTTTT. It encodes CASRSGGNTGELFF. The variable domain in full, with the rest retrieved from reference TRBV11-3 and TRBJ2-2, is EAGVVQSPRYKIIEKKQPVAFWCNPISGHNTLYWYLQNLGQGPELLIRYENEEAVDDSQLPKDRFSAERLKGVDSTLKIQPAELGDSAVYLCASRSGGNTGELFFGEGSRLTVL.

This sequence joins TRBV3-1 (or the pseudogene TRBV3-2) and TRBJ1-1; D remains ambiguous. CDR1 LGHDT and CDR2 YNNKEL come from the germline V gene (reference sequence). V dropped 7 bases and J dropped 1 base, with 13 bases sitting between them. The length of the CDR3 is 14 residues. The CDR3 nucleotides read TGTGCCAGCATCCCGGCAGCCCCGAACACTGAAGCTTTCTTT. Translation: CASIPAAPNTEAFF.

V usage is TRBV10-3 and J usage is TRBJ1-3; D is unresolved. This CDR3 spans 13 amino acids. Per the germline V gene, CDR1 is ENHRY and CDR2 is SYGVKD. The V end was cut by 7 bases, the J end by 0 bases, with 7 bases between. The DNA of the CDR3 is TGTGCCATCACCGCGGGCTCTGGAAACACCATATATTTT. Amino acids: CAITAGSGNTIYF.